The source of this T cell receptor beta chain is a study of PD-1 blockade in classical Hodgkin lymphoma. Study-wide background: Patients were treated with nivolumab at 3 mg/kg, and this was given intravenously every 2 weeks.

Every patient was affected by relapse after autologous stem cell transplantation, while exposure to brentuximab vedotin was not uniform. Complete response, partial response or progressive disease made up the best responses. The CDR3 has 16 residues. Germline CDR1 is LNHDA and CDR2 is SQIVND (reference sequence). The J segment lost 12 bases and the V segment lost 5 bases, leaving 11 bases of the junction unmatched. The data were produced by immunoSEQ multiplex PCR, yet TCRdb's version contains in-frame clones alone and is incomplete. The table shows approximately 73,000 clones, with 90% to 95% occurring only once.

Sequencing was performed on peripheral blood mononuclear cells (PBMCs), taken at baseline. This receptor was identified in a human donor with classical Hodgkin lymphoma. The V and J genes are TRBV19 and TRBJ2-4; TRBD2 matches 15 bases. This chain's CDR3 is CASSFDGLAGGPGQYF. DNA of the CDR3: TGTGCCAGTAGTTTCGACGGACTAGCGGGAGGGCCGGGTCAGTACTTC.